These T cell receptor beta chains were read from a single sample in a study of T cells in Graves' hyperthyroidism and ophthalmopathy. In TCRdb, the multiplex PCR reads were re-called with MiXCR into one record per CDR3 protein. The top ten hold roughly 45% of the sample, which has more than 500,000 distinct CDR3 sequences, over 45% seen once. The sample consisted of peripheral blood or thyroid tissue (not recorded which). The receptors were gathered from an adult woman with Graves' disease, either hyperthyroidism or ophthalmopathy (not recorded which). Each CDR3 is given with its conserved first and last residue. A D gene is named only where the DNA matches it firmly. Expanded clones get a size class; other rows say once, few or many, or leave the size out.

J | D | size | V | CDR3 | DNA
TRBJ2-7 | NA | many | TRBV10-3 | CAISEAVGYEQYF | TGTGCCATCAGTGAGGCAGTAGGATACGAGCAGTACTTC
TRBJ1-4 | NA | NA | TRBV12-3/TRBV12-4 | CASSSILEKLFF | TGTGCCAGCAGTTCCATTCTCGAAAAACTGTTTTTT
TRBJ2-2 | NA | many | TRBV7-9 | CASISKANTGELFF | TGTGCCAGCATCTCAAAGGCGAACACCGGGGAGCTGTTTTTT
TRBJ2-7 | NA | NA | TRBV7-9 | CASSLANRLSEQYF | TGTGCCAGCAGCTTAGCGAACAGACTCTCCGAGCAGTACTTC
TRBJ2-6 | TRBD1 | NA | TRBV10-3 | CAIKGGQGSGANVLTF | TGTGCCATCAAGGGGGGACAGGGCTCTGGGGCCAACGTCCTGACTTTC
TRBJ1-2 | NA | NA | TRBV2 | CASSEQGPSYGYTF | TGTGCCAGCAGTGAACAAGGGCCTTCCTATGGCTACACCTTC
TRBJ2-7 | NA | NA | TRBV10-2 | CASSLTPDEQYF | TGCGCCAGCAGTTTAACGCCGGACGAGCAGTACTTC
TRBJ2-2 | NA | NA | TRBV12-3/TRBV12-4 | CASTPDGGELFF | TGTGCCAGCACCCCCGACGGGGGGGAGCTGTTTTTT
TRBJ2-5 | NA | NA | TRBV25-1 | CASSQRGTPRETQYF | TGTGCCAGCAGTCAACGAGGGACCCCACGAGAGACCCAGTACTTC
TRBJ2-5 | TRBD1 | NA | TRBV6-1 | CASSPAGGYQETQYF | TGTGCCAGCAGTCCGGCAGGGGGATACCAAGAGACCCAGTACTTC
TRBJ2-5 | NA | NA | TRBV7-9 | CASSLLAGFEETQYF | TGTGCCAGCAGCTTACTCGCGGGGTTTGAAGAGACCCAGTACTTC
TRBJ1-5 | TRBD1 | NA | TRBV19 | CASRTGTGGLDQPQHF | TGTGCCAGTAGAACCGGGACAGGGGGCCTGGATCAGCCCCAGCATTTT
TRBJ1-2 | NA | NA | TRBV29-1 | CSVEGGGPLGYTF | TGCAGCGTTGAAGGGGGAGGCCCTCTTGGCTACACCTTC
TRBJ1-6 | NA | NA | TRBV7-9 | CASSLEATHDSPLHF | TGTGCCAGCAGCTTAGAGGCTACTCATGACTCACCCCTCCACTTT
TRBJ2-3 | TRBD2 | NA | TRBV2 | CASSGGLAGVDTQYF | TGTGCCAGCAGCGGAGGACTAGCGGGAGTGGATACGCAGTATTTT
TRBJ1-1 | NA | NA | TRBV12-3/TRBV12-4 | CASSRTKQGKAEAFF | TGTGCCAGCAGCCGCACAAAACAGGGAAAAGCTGAAGCTTTCTTT
TRBJ1-2 | TRBD1 | few | TRBV7-9 | CASGRSGTAYGYTF | TGTGCCAGCGGCAGAAGTGGGACAGCCTATGGCTACACCTTC
TRBJ2-2 | TRBD1 | once | TRBV9 | CASSVRQGEAGELFF | TGTGCCAGCAGCGTACGACAGGGAGAGGCCGGGGAGCTGTTTTTT
TRBJ1-1 | TRBD1 | NA | TRBV2 | CASSGPFGQGEAFF | TGTGCCAGCAGTGGACCGTTTGGACAGGGAGAAGCTTTCTTT
TRBJ1-2 | TRBD1 | NA | TRBV3-1 | CASSLIGAGGGYTF | TGTGCCAGCAGCCTCATCGGGGCAGGGGGTGGCTACACCTTC
TRBJ2-7 | TRBD2 | many | TRBV20-1 | CSARGTSGRPSYEQYF | TGCAGTGCTAGGGGGACTAGCGGGAGGCCTTCCTACGAGCAGTACTTC
TRBJ2-5 | NA | NA | TRBV2 | CASSDGLTQETQYF | TGTGCCAGCAGTGATGGCCTAACACAAGAGACCCAGTACTTC
TRBJ1-2 | TRBD1 | once | TRBV9 | CASSARQGAYGYTF | TGTGCCAGCAGCGCCAGACAGGGGGCTTATGGCTACACCTTC
TRBJ1-5 | NA | few | TRBV24-1 | CASGDNQPQHF | TGTGCCTCGGGGGACAACCAGCCCCAGCATTTT
TRBJ1-1 | TRBD1 | NA | TRBV15 | CATSRKPGQGLTEAFF | TGTGCCACCAGCAGGAAGCCGGGACAGGGATTAACTGAAGCTTTCTTT
TRBJ2-7 | NA | NA | TRBV28 | CASSSRIWRGTYEQYF | TGTGCCAGCAGTTCCCGAATTTGGCGGGGAACCTACGAGCAGTACTTC
TRBJ1-2 | NA | NA | TRBV27 | CASSLSSQNFYGYTF | TGTGCCAGCAGTTTATCGTCTCAGAACTTCTATGGCTACACCTTC
TRBJ1-4 | TRBD1 | few | TRBV7-9 | CASSHRDRTTSTNEKLFF | TGTGCCAGCAGCCACCGGGACAGGACGACCTCAACTAATGAAAAACTGTTTTTT
TRBJ1-2 | NA | many | TRBV9 | CASSPTVGLAYGYTF | TGTGCCAGCAGCCCTACGGTAGGCCTAGCATATGGCTACACCTTC
TRBJ2-7 | NA | NA | TRBV19 | CASSHGTTSSYEQYF | TGTGCCAGTAGCCATGGGACAACGAGCTCCTACGAGCAGTACTTC
TRBJ2-3 | NA | NA | TRBV20-1 | CSARVPSVATDTQYF | TGCAGTGCTAGAGTACCTAGCGTAGCCACAGATACGCAGTATTTT
TRBJ1-3 | NA | few | TRBV2 | CASSDEGAGNTIYF | TGTGCCAGCAGTGATGAAGGGGCTGGAAACACCATATATTTT
TRBJ2-2 | TRBD1 | NA | TRBV5-6 | CASSLRQGERDGELFF | TGTGCCAGCAGCTTGAGACAGGGCGAAAGGGACGGGGAGCTGTTTTTT
TRBJ1-6 | TRBD1 | few | TRBV9 | CASSVGGQGAYSPLHF | TGTGCCAGCAGCGTGGGAGGACAGGGGGCTTATTCACCCCTCCACTTT
TRBJ2-7 | TRBD1 | NA | TRBV25-1 | CASSGQVSYEQYF | TGTGCCAGCAGCGGACAGGTCTCCTACGAGCAGTACTTC
TRBJ2-5 | TRBD2 | many | TRBV12-3/TRBV12-4 | CASRLAGGLQETQYF | TGTGCCAGCAGGCTAGCGGGAGGCCTCCAAGAGACCCAGTACTTC
TRBJ1-1 | NA | many | TRBV29-1 | CSIQEGDTEAFF | TGCAGCATACAGGAAGGGGACACTGAAGCTTTCTTT
TRBJ1-1 | NA | NA | TRBV20-1 | CSARDLRWNTEAFF | TGCAGTGCTAGAGATCTTCGATGGAACACTGAAGCTTTCTTT
TRBJ1-2 | NA | NA | TRBV9 | CASSVDGRTYGYTF | TGTGCCAGCAGCGTAGACGGGCGTACCTATGGCTACACCTTC
TRBJ2-5 | NA | many | TRBV6-6 | CASSIPGSPETQYF | TGTGCCAGCAGTATCCCTGGATCTCCTGAGACCCAGTACTTC
TRBJ1-1 | NA | NA | TRBV7-9 | CASSSTAEAFF | TGTGCCAGCAGCTCGACAGCCGAAGCTTTCTTT
TRBJ2-7 | NA | NA | TRBV7-9 | CASCMRAGEQYF | TGTGCCAGCTGTATGAGGGCCGGCGAGCAGTACTTC
TRBJ2-3 | TRBD2 | NA | TRBV5-4 | CASSLASGGNTDTQYF | TGTGCCAGCAGCTTGGCCTCGGGAGGGAACACAGATACGCAGTATTTT
TRBJ1-3 | NA | NA | TRBV3-1 | CASSQGGRLSGNTIYF | TGTGCCAGCAGCCAAGGGGGCAGGCTCTCTGGAAACACCATATATTTT
TRBJ2-7 | NA | many | TRBV7-9 | CASSFGRHSYEQYF | TGTGCCAGCAGCTTCGGCAGACACTCCTACGAGCAGTACTTC
TRBJ1-1 | NA | NA | TRBV10-2 | CASRLGPNTEAFF | TGCGCCAGCAGGCTGGGACCGAACACTGAAGCTTTCTTT